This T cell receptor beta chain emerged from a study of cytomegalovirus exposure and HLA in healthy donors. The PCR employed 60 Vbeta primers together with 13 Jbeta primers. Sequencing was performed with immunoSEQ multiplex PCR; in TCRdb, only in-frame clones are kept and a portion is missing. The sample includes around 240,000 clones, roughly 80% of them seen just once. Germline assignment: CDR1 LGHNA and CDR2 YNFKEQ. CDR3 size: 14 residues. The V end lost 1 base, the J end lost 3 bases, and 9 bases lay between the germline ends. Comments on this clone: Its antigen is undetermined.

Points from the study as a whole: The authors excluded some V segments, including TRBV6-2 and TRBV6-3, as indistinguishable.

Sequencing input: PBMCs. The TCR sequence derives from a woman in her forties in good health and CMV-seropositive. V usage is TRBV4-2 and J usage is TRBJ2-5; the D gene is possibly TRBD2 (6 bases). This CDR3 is CASSQAQREETQYF. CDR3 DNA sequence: TGTGCCAGCAGCCAAGCTCAGCGGGAAGAGACCCAGTACTTC.